A selection of T cell receptor beta chains follows, all from one sample in a study of T cells after yellow fever vaccination. From the 5' RACE reads, TCRdb called clonotypes with MiXCR, one entry per CDR3 protein. This sample carries 500,000 to 650,000 distinct CDR3 sequences, roughly 14% of them seen once, and the ten largest clones take more than 12%. The sample here was PBMCs, taken on the day of the yellow fever booster vaccination. These receptors were taken from a man aged 30 to 39 who received the YFV17D yellow fever vaccine. The CDR3 runs from the conserved cysteine through the conserved F or W. A D gene is named only where the DNA matches it firmly. Size values are once, few and many counts, or a class for expanded clones, and some rows have none.

V: TRBV29-1; D: -; size: -; J: TRBJ2-7; DNA: TGCAGCGTTGGACCGAAGGACAGCTCCTACGAGCAGTACTTC; CDR3: CSVGPKDSSYEQYF
V: TRBV28; D: TRBD2; size: few; J: TRBJ2-7; DNA: TGTGCCAGCAGTTCCCCGAGTCTAGCGGGGCTGGAGCAGTACTTC; CDR3: CASSSPSLAGLEQYF
V: TRBV14; D: -; size: few; J: TRBJ1-2; DNA: TGTGCCAGCAGCCAAGGTCCGCCTATTGGGGGCTACACCTTC; CDR3: CASSQGPPIGGYTF
V: TRBV4-3; D: -; size: few; J: TRBJ2-3; DNA: TGCGCCAGCAGCCAAGAATTCGGATTAAGTGATACGCAGTATTTT; CDR3: CASSQEFGLSDTQYF
V: TRBV5-4; D: -; size: -; J: TRBJ2-2; DNA: TGTGCCAGCAGCTCCGTAAGGGGGAGGACCGGGGAGCTGTTTTTT; CDR3: CASSSVRGRTGELFF
V: TRBV5-1; D: TRBD1; size: -; J: TRBJ1-2; DNA: TGCGCCAGCAGTCCGACGGGACAGGGTTTGGTGGACACCTTC; CDR3: CASSPTGQGLVDTF
V: TRBV20-1; D: TRBD1; size: many; J: TRBJ2-5; DNA: TGCAGTGCCCTTGCCCTGGGACAGGGGGCAAGGGAGACCCAGTACTTC; CDR3: CSALALGQGARETQYF
V: TRBV5-1; D: TRBD1; size: few; J: TRBJ1-2; DNA: TGCGCCAGCAGCTCACAGGGGGCGGAGGGCTACACCTTC; CDR3: CASSSQGAEGYTF
V: TRBV4-3; D: -; size: -; J: TRBJ2-2; DNA: TGCGCCAGCAGCCAAGTCAGTAAGGGCACCGGGGAGCTGTTTTTT; CDR3: CASSQVSKGTGELFF
V: TRBV10-3; D: -; size: -; J: TRBJ2-3; DNA: TGTGCCATCAGTGGGAGACCCAGCACAGATACGCAGTATTTT; CDR3: CAISGRPSTDTQYF
V: TRBV27; D: TRBD1; size: few; J: TRBJ2-1; DNA: TGTGCCAGCAGTTTTCGTGGGCAGGGGGTATCGGGCTCCTACAATGAGCAGTTCTTC; CDR3: CASSFRGQGVSGSYNEQFF
V: TRBV30; D: -; size: -; J: TRBJ2-5; DNA: TGTGCCTGGGGGCCCGGGTACCAAGAGACCCAGTACTTC; CDR3: CAWGPGYQETQYF
V: TRBV13; D: TRBD1; size: few; J: TRBJ1-1; DNA: TGTGCCAGCAGCTCAGGGGGAGCAGACACTGAAGCTTTCTTT; CDR3: CASSSGGADTEAFF
V: TRBV9; D: TRBD2; size: -; J: TRBJ2-5; DNA: TGTGCCAGCAGCGTGACGAGCGGGAGGGCCTTTACGCGACAAGAGACCCAGTACTTC; CDR3: CASSVTSGRAFTRQETQYF
V: TRBV5-6; D: TRBD1; size: -; J: TRBJ2-7; DNA: TGTGCCAGCAGCGGCGGGACAGGGGGCTCTACGACCTACGAGCAGTACTTC; CDR3: CASSGGTGGSTTYEQYF
V: TRBV28; D: TRBD1; size: few; J: TRBJ2-1; DNA: TGTGCCAGCAGAGGGGACAGGGGCGAGCAGTTCTTC; CDR3: CASRGDRGEQFF
V: TRBV6-5; D: TRBD1; size: -; J: TRBJ2-7; DNA: TGTGCCAGCAGTTCGGGGACAGGGATCTTGGGGCAGTACTTC; CDR3: CASSSGTGILGQYF
V: TRBV20-1; D: TRBD2; size: -; J: TRBJ2-5; DNA: TGCAGTGCTCAGAGACTAGCGGGAGTCCAAGAGACCCAGTACTTC; CDR3: CSAQRLAGVQETQYF
V: TRBV20-1; D: TRBD2; size: few; J: TRBJ2-7; DNA: TGCAGTGCTAGAGATAGTCCAAGCGGGAGGGGTCGAGAGCAGTACTTC; CDR3: CSARDSPSGRGREQYF
V: TRBV5-6; D: TRBD2; size: -; J: TRBJ2-5; DNA: TGTGCCAGCAGCGCCAGGACTAGCGGGATCCAAGAGACCCAGTACTTC; CDR3: CASSARTSGIQETQYF
V: TRBV27; D: -; size: -; J: TRBJ2-6; DNA: TGTGCCAGCAGGGGTGGGCGGTCTGGGGCCAACGTCCTGACTTTC; CDR3: CASRGGRSGANVLTF
V: TRBV5-4; D: TRBD2; size: -; J: TRBJ2-2; DNA: TGTGCCAGCAGCCTAGCGGAGTCCGGGGAGCTGTTTTTT; CDR3: CASSLAESGELFF
V: TRBV4-2; D: TRBD2; size: -; J: TRBJ2-1; DNA: TGTGCCAGCAGCCAAGAGCCCCTAGCGGGAGGAGGTGAGCAGTTCTTC; CDR3: CASSQEPLAGGGEQFF
V: TRBV5-1; D: -; size: few; J: TRBJ2-3; DNA: TGCGCCAGCAGCCCGGGACGGTCGAATAGCGGCTACGCAGATACGCAGTATTTT; CDR3: CASSPGRSNSGYADTQYF
V: TRBV5-4; D: TRBD1; size: -; J: TRBJ2-3; DNA: TGTGCCAGCAGCTTGGTCCCCCGGACAGGCCCCATTGGGATAACGCAGTATTTT; CDR3: CASSLVPRTGPIGITQYF
V: TRBV4-3; D: -; size: few; J: TRBJ2-2; DNA: TGCGCCAGCAGCCAAGTTCAGGGTCGCACCGGGGAGCTGTTTTTT; CDR3: CASSQVQGRTGELFF
V: TRBV29-1; D: -; size: few; J: TRBJ2-7; DNA: TGCAGCGTTTCCAGCGTTAGCTCCTACGAGCAGTACTTC; CDR3: CSVSSVSSYEQYF
V: TRBV12-3/TRBV12-4; D: -; size: few; J: TRBJ2-7; DNA: TGTGCCAGCAGCGAAAGCAGGGTCCACGAGCAGTACTTC; CDR3: CASSESRVHEQYF
V: TRBV20-1; D: -; size: -; J: TRBJ2-2; DNA: TGCAGTGCTGTCACCGGATCTCGGCCCGGGGAGCTGTTTTTT; CDR3: CSAVTGSRPGELFF
V: TRBV20-1; D: TRBD1; size: -; J: TRBJ2-2; DNA: TGCAGTGCAACGACAGGGGGGCACGGGGAGCTGTTTTTT; CDR3: CSATTGGHGELFF
V: TRBV29-1; D: -; size: -; J: TRBJ1-1; DNA: TGCAGCGGTACAGGGTTATTGAACACTGAAGCTTTCTTT; CDR3: CSGTGLLNTEAFF
V: TRBV19; D: -; size: few; J: TRBJ2-1; DNA: TGTGCCAGTACTAAGAGGAATGAGCAGTTCTTC; CDR3: CASTKRNEQFF
V: TRBV20-1; D: -; size: -; J: TRBJ2-3; DNA: TGCAGTGCTCGGCCAATGGGAGGGGGAGATACGCAGTATTTT; CDR3: CSARPMGGGDTQYF
V: TRBV7-9; D: -; size: few; J: TRBJ2-5; DNA: TGTGCCAGCAGCTCCTGGACAGACTTGCAAGAGACCCAGTACTTC; CDR3: CASSSWTDLQETQYF
V: TRBV12-3/TRBV12-4; D: -; size: -; J: TRBJ2-7; DNA: TGTGCCAGCAACTACAACGCCGGGCCGCCCAGGGAGCAGTACTTC; CDR3: CASNYNAGPPREQYF
V: TRBV12-3/TRBV12-4; D: TRBD2; size: few; J: TRBJ2-1; DNA: TGTGCCAGCAGTTCTCCCCCTATTGAGCGGGGGGAGCAGTTCTTC; CDR3: CASSSPPIERGEQFF
V: TRBV7-9; D: -; size: many; J: TRBJ2-1; DNA: TGTGCCAGCAGCTTCAATGACAATGAGCAGTTCTTC; CDR3: CASSFNDNEQFF
V: TRBV9; D: -; size: few; J: TRBJ2-3; DNA: TGTGCCAGCAGCGTAGGTATTGCGGGCACAGATACGCAGTATTTT; CDR3: CASSVGIAGTDTQYF
V: TRBV15; D: TRBD1; size: -; J: TRBJ2-3; DNA: TGTGCCACCAGCAGAGGGACAGGGGGACGAGATACGCAGTATTTT; CDR3: CATSRGTGGRDTQYF
V: TRBV18; D: TRBD1; size: few; J: TRBJ1-1; DNA: TGTGCCAGCTCACCAGAACAGGGGATGAACACTGAAGCTTTCTTT; CDR3: CASSPEQGMNTEAFF
V: TRBV5-1; D: TRBD1; size: many; J: TRBJ2-1; DNA: TGCGCCAGCAGCCCGGGACAGGGCAATGAGCAGTTCTTC; CDR3: CASSPGQGNEQFF